This entry concerns a single T cell receptor beta chain. This specimen comes from a study of blood T cell repertoires in COVID-19. Turning to the study itself: COVID-19 samples, acute and convalescent, were from the United States, Italy and Spain.

Some clones are missing from TCRdb's copy, which holds only in-frame ones; the method was immunoSEQ multiplex PCR. Among 200,000 to 250,000 clones listed, about 85% were seen once. Germline V gives CDR1 GTSNPN, CDR2 SVGIG (reference sequence). Germline trimming cut 8 bases from V and 3 bases from J; bases unmatched to any gene: 10. The CDR3 spans 14 residues. This clonotype originated in a man aged 45 to 65 who had recovered from COVID-19. Source material: peripheral blood. The chain uses TRBV30 and TRBJ2-3; 8 bases agree with TRBD2. CDR3 in DNA: TGTGCCATACATATAGCGGGAAGGACAGATACGCAGTATTTT. This sequence encodes CAIHIAGRTDTQYF. The whole variable domain, remainder taken from reference TRBV30 and TRBJ2-3, is SQTIHQWPATLVQPVGSPLSLECTVEGTSNPNLYWYRQAAGRGLQLLFYSVGIGQISSEVPQNLSASRPQDRQFILSSKKLLLSDSGFYLCAIHIAGRTDTQYFGPGTRLTVL.